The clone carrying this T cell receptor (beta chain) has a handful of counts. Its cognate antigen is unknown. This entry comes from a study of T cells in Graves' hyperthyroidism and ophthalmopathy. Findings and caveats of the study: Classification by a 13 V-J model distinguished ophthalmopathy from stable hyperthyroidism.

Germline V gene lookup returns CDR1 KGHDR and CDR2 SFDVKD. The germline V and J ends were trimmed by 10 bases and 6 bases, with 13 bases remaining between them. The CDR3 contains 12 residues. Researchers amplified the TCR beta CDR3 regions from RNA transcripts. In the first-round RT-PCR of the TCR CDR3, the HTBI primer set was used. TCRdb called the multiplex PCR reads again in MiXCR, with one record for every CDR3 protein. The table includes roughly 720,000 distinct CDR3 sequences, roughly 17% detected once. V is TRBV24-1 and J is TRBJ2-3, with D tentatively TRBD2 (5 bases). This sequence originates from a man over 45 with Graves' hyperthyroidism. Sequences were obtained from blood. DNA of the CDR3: TGTGCCACAGGTTCTACGGGGGATACGCAGTATTTT. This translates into CATGSTGDTQYF.